This TCR beta chain was sequenced for a study of T-cell reconstitution after alpha-beta-depleted transplantation in children. The CDR3 has 17 residues. The V and J ends lost 3 bases and 5 bases, in that order; junction bases with no gene match: 12. CDR1 SGDLS and CDR2 YYNGEE come from the germline V gene. Preparation of the TCRbeta library used unique molecular identifiers. TCRdb ran MiXCR on the PCR reads and lists one entry per CDR3 protein. The sample has about 22,000 distinct CDR3 sequences; about a tenth are singletons. This clonotype was seen many times. V usage is TRBV9 and J usage is TRBJ2-5; 11 bases are shared with TRBD1. The sequence derives from a human donor who donated a stem cell graft to a child with chronic granulomatous disease. This sample comprised PBMCs from the stem cell graft donor, obtained from the stem cell graft. This chain's CDR3 is CASSGDNWDRGMETQYF. DNA for the CDR3: TGTGCCAGCAGCGGAGACAACTGGGACAGGGGGATGGAGACCCAGTACTTC.